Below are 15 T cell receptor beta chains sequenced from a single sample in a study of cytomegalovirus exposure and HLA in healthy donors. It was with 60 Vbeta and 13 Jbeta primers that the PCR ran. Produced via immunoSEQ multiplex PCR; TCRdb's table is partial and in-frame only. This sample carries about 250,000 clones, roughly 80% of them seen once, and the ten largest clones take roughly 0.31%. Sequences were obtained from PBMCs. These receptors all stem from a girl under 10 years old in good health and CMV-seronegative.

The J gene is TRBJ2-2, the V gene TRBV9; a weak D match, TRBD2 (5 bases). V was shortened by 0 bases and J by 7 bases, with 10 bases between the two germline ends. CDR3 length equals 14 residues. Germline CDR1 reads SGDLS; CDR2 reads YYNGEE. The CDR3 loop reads CASSVAMRDGELFF. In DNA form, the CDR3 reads TGTGCCAGCAGCGTAGCTATGAGGGACGGGGAGCTGTTTTTT.

The CDR3 nucleotides are TGTGCCGGCGCCGCGACAGGGGTAGGGGAGCTGTTTTTT. Amino acid sequence: CAGAATGVGELFF. This sequence joins TRBV28 and TRBJ2-2, with TRBD1 matching over 8 bases. Germline V gene sequence: CDR1 MDHEN, CDR2 SYDVKM. The ends lost 11 bases at V and 8 bases at J; junction bases unmatched: 10. The CDR3 sequence is 13 residues long.

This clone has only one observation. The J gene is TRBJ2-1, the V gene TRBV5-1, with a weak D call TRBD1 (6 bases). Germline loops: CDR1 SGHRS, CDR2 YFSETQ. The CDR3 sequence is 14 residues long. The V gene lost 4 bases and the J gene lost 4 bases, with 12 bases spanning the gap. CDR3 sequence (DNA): TGCGCCAGCAGCAGGAACCAGGGGTACAATGAGCAGTTCTTC. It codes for CASSRNQGYNEQFF. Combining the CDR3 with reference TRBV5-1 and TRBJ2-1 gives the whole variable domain KAGVTQTPRYLIKTRGQQVTLSCSPISGHRSVSWYQQTPGQGLQFLFEYFSETQRNKGNFPGRFSGRQFSNSRSEMNVSTLELGDSALYLCASSRNQGYNEQFFGPGTRLTVL.

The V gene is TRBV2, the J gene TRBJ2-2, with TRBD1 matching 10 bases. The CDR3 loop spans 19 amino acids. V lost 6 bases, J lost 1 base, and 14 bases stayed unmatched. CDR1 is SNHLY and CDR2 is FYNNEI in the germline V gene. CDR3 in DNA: TGTGCCAGCAGAGTACCTTGGGACAGGGGCGATAGGAACACCGGGGAGCTGTTTTTT. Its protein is CASRVPWDRGDRNTGELFF.

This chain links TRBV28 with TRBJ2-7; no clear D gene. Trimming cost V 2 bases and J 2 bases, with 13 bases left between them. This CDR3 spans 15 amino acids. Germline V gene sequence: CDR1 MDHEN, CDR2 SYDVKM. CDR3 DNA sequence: TGTGCCAGCAGTTTAGGAGCCTTCTGGCCCTACGAGCAGTACTTC. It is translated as CASSLGAFWPYEQYF.

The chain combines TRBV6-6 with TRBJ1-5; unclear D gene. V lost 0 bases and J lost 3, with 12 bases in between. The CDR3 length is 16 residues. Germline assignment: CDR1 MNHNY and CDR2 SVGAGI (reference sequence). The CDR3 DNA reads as TGTGCCAGCAGTTACTCGAGGGCAGCTTTCAATCAGCCCCAGCATTTT. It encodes CASSYSRAAFNQPQHF.

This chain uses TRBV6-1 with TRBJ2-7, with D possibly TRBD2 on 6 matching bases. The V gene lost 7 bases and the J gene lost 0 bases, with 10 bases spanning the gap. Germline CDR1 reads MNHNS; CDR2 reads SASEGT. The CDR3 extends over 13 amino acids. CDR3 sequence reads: CASNLGGSYEQYF. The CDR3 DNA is TGTGCCAGCAATCTGGGGGGCTCCTACGAGCAGTACTTC.

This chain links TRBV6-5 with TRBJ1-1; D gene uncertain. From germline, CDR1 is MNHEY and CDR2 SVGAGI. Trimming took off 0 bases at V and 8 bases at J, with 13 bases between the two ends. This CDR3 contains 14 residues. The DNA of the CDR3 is TGTGCCAGCAGTTACTCTGCGGGGAGCTTCGAAGCTTTCTTT. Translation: CASSYSAGSFEAFF.

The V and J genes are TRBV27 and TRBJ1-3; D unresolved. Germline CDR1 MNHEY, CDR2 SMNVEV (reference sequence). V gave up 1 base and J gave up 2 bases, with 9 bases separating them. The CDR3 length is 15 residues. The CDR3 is CASSLWAGPGNTIYF. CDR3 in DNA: TGTGCCAGCAGTTTATGGGCAGGCCCTGGAAACACCATATATTTT.

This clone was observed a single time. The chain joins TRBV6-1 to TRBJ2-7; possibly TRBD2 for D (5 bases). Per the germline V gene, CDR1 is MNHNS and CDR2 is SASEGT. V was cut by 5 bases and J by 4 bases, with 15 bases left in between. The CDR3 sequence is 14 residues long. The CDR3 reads CASSFPGLIYEQYF. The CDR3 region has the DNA TGTGCCAGCAGTTTTCCCGGACTGATATACGAGCAGTACTTC.

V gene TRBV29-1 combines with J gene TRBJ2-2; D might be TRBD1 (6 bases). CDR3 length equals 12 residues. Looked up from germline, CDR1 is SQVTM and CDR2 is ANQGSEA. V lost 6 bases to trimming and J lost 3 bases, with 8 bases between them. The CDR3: CSVGQHTGELFF. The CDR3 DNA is TGCAGCGTCGGACAGCACACCGGGGAGCTGTTTTTT.

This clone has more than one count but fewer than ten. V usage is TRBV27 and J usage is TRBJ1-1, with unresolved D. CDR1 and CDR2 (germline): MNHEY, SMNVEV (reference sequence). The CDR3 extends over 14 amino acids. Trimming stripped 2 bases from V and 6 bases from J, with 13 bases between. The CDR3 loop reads CASSLKPYGAEAFF. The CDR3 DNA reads TGTGCCAGCAGTTTAAAGCCCTACGGGGCTGAAGCTTTCTTT.

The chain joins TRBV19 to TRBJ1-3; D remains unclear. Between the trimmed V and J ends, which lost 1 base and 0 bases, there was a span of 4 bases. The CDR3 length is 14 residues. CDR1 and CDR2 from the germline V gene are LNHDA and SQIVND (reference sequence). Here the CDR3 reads CASSIGGSGNTIYF. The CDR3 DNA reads TGTGCCAGTAGTATAGGAGGCTCTGGAAACACCATATATTTT.

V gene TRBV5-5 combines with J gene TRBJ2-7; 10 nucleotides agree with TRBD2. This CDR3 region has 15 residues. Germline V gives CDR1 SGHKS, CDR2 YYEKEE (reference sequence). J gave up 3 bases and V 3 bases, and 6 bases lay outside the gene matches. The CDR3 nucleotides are TGTGCCAGCAGCTATTTAGCGGGAGGCTACTACGAGCAGTACTTC. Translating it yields CASSYLAGGYYEQYF.

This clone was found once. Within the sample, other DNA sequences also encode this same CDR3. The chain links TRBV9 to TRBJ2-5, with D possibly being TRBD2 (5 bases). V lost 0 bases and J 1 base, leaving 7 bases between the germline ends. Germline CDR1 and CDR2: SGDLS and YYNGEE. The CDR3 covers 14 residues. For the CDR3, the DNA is TGTGCCAGCAGCGTAGGGGGAGCCCAAGAGACCCAGTACTTC. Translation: CASSVGGAQETQYF. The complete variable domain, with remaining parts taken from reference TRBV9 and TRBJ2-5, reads DSGVTQTPKHLITATGQRVTLRCSPRSGDLSVYWYQQSLDQGLQFLIQYYNGEERAKGNILERFSAQQFPDLHSELNLSSLELGDSALYFCASSVGGAQETQYFGPGTRLLVL.